The sequence of this TCR beta chain was determined in a study of T cells after yellow fever vaccination. The table lists this clonotype with a few counts. TCRdb analysed the 5' RACE reads with MiXCR anew, one entry per CDR3 protein. The sample yields about 550,000 distinct CDR3 sequences, 15% to 20% seen once. Germline assignment: CDR1 SGHRS and CDR2 YFSETQ. Trimming removed 3 bases from V and 0 bases from J, with 10 bases in between. The CDR3 runs 14 residues. The V and J genes are TRBV5-1 and TRBJ2-7; D gene ambiguous. The receptor was derived from a man aged 25-45 years who received the YFV17D yellow fever vaccine. Sequencing used PBMCs, obtained 15 days after the yellow fever booster vaccination. CDR3 sequence reads: CASSSSPSSYEQYF. CDR3 in DNA: TGCGCCAGCAGCTCATCACCCAGCTCCTACGAGCAGTACTTC.